Following are 10 T cell receptor beta chains from one sample sequenced in a study of control samples from healthy donors and cancer patients. Clones were sequenced by immunoSEQ multiplex PCR, and TCRdb holds only the in-frame ones, with some missing. The sample lists about 49,000 clones; about 86% were seen once. Sequenced input: PBMCs. The source of these receptors is a woman aged 45-59 years with lung cancer.

The sample holds one count of this clone. The V call is TRBV7-2, the J call TRBJ2-7; 7 nucleotides match TRBD1. CDR1 is SGHTA, CDR2 FQGNSA, per germline. CDR3 length: 13 residues. V dropped 6 bases and J dropped 2; count of bases not matched to a gene: 4. DNA of the CDR3: TGTGCCAGCAGTTACAGGGGCCCCTACGAGCAGTACTTC. Protein sequence: CASSYRGPYEQYF.

The V and J genes are TRBV9 and TRBJ2-3; D may be TRBD1 or TRBD2 (5 bases each). The CDR3 spans 15 residues. Germline CDR1 reads SGDLS; CDR2 reads YYNGEE. Trimming took off 0 bases at V and 5 bases at J, with 13 bases between the two ends. In DNA, the CDR3 is TGTGCCAGCAGCGTAGGGGGTCTTGGGGGAGATACGCAGTATTTT. It specifies CASSVGGLGGDTQYF.

In nucleotides, the CDR3 is TGTGCCAGCAGCGTAGGTCTACGGATCGATACTAGGGACACTGAAGCTTTCTTT. Its protein product is CASSVGLRIDTRDTEAFF. V and J are TRBV9 and TRBJ1-1; D uncertain. The CDR3 extends over 18 amino acids. V lost 0 bases and J lost 3, with 21 bases in between. CDR1 is SGDLS, CDR2 YYNGEE, per germline.

The chain carries TRBV7-9 and TRBJ1-2, with TRBD1 identical over 9 bases. This CDR3 has 15 amino acids. The germline V gene has CDR1 SEHNR and CDR2 FQNEAQ (reference sequence). V trimming: 6 bases; J trimming: 7 bases; junction bases outside the gene matches: 12. The CDR3 spells CASSRSGTGLFGYTF. CDR3 DNA: TGTGCCAGCAGTCGAAGCGGGACAGGGCTCTTTGGCTACACCTTC. Together with reference TRBV7-9 and TRBJ1-2, the CDR3 gives the full variable domain: DTGVSQNPRHKITKRGQNVTFRCDPISEHNRLYWYRQTLGQGPEFLTYFQNEAQLEKSRLLSDRFSAERPKGSFSTLEIQRTEQGDSAMYLCASSRSGTGLFGYTFGSGTRLTVV.

This clone was picked up a small number of times. J is TRBJ1-2 and V is TRBV7-2; no clear D. Trimming shortened V by 1 base and J by 8 bases, and 14 bases separated the two germline ends. The CDR3 spans 14 residues. CDR1 and CDR2 from the germline V gene are SGHTA and FQGNSA. The chain's CDR3 is CASSLVKRVQGYTF. The CDR3 DNA reads TGTGCCAGCAGCTTAGTCAAGAGGGTGCAGGGCTACACCTTC.

The V and J genes are TRBV6-6 and TRBJ1-4; the D is unclear. V lost 7 bases to trimming and J lost 6 bases, with 15 bases between them. Germline assignment: CDR1 MNHNY and CDR2 SVGAGI (reference sequence). The CDR3 totals 14 residues. This CDR3 is CASNEGVGYEKLFF. CDR3 in DNA: TGTGCCAGCAACGAGGGAGTAGGGTATGAAAAACTGTTTTTT.

This rearrangement joins TRBV9 to TRBJ2-5; D ambiguous. Germline values: CDR1 SGDLS, CDR2 YYNGEE. V lost 6 bases and J 0 bases, leaving 12 bases between the germline ends. CDR3 length equals 14 residues. The CDR3 DNA follows: TGTGCCAGCACCCCAGGAGCCTACCAAGAGACCCAGTACTTC. Amino acids: CASTPGAYQETQYF.

This clone was found once. The chain couples TRBV9 to TRBJ2-1; 8 bases are a match to TRBD2. V shed 3 bases and J 14 bases; nucleotides not matched to a gene: 4. Germline V CDR1 and CDR2: SGDLS, YYNGEE. CDR3 length: 11 residues. The CDR3 region is CASSGSSGEFF. The CDR3 DNA reads TGTGCCAGCAGCGGAAGTAGCGGGGAGTTCTTC.

This rearrangement joins TRBV4-3 to TRBJ2-2; tentatively, D is TRBD2 (7 bases). Looked up from germline, CDR1 is LGHNA and CDR2 is YSLEER. The V and J ends lost 1 base and 4 bases respectively, with 16 bases between them. The length of the CDR3 is 17 residues. The CDR3 nucleotides are TGCGCCAGCAGCCAAGGTCTTGGGCGGGGGCCCACCGGGGAGCTGTTTTTT. Amino acids: CASSQGLGRGPTGELFF.

The genes are TRBV6-2 or TRBV6-3 and TRBJ1-1, with 9 bases aligning to TRBD1. This CDR3 has 16 residues. The V gene's germline CDR1 is MNHEY and CDR2 SVGEGT. V lost 5 bases, J lost 1 base, and 8 bases stayed unmatched. CDR3 sequence: CASSHHGTGTNTEAFF. CDR3 coding DNA: TGTGCCAGCAGTCACCATGGGACAGGGACGAACACTGAAGCTTTCTTT.